One sample yielded the 16 T cell receptor beta chains listed below, sequenced in a study of identical twins. TCRdb fed the 5' RACE reads into MiXCR, producing one record per CDR3 protein. Of fewer than 900,000 distinct CDR3 sequences in the sample, 15% to 20% were seen once. This same sample was also part of a study on T cells expressing NK-cell markers.

The sample taken for sequencing was PBMCs. These receptors were obtained from a woman under 30 in good health.

The chain links TRBV7-2 to TRBJ1-1; 7 positions match TRBD1. J lost 1 base, V lost 8 bases, and 10 bases had no gene match. Looked up from germline, CDR1 is SGHTA and CDR2 is FQGNSA. This CDR3 has 15 residues. The CDR3 spells CASARGGASNTEAFF. The DNA of the CDR3 is TGTGCCAGCGCCAGGGGGGGGGCCTCGAACACTGAAGCTTTCTTT.

There are a few counts of this clonotype. The chain links TRBV6-4 to TRBJ2-3; 10 nucleotides match TRBD1. Trimming removed 6 bases from V and 0 bases from J; junction bases left unmatched: 9. Per the germline V gene, CDR1 is MRHNA and CDR2 is SNTAGT. There are 17 residues in the CDR3. The CDR3 loop reads CASSRDRGPASTDTQYF. The DNA for the CDR3 is TGTGCCAGCAGCCGGGACAGGGGACCCGCTAGCACAGATACGCAGTATTTT.

This clonotype has a handful of counts. The genes are TRBV12-3 or TRBV12-4 and TRBJ2-2; tentatively, D is TRBD1 (5 bases). This CDR3 contains 15 residues. Trimming removed 5 bases at V and 0 bases at J, with 10 bases between. The CDR3 region is CASSPDRSNTGELFF. The DNA for the CDR3 is TGTGCCAGCAGTCCTGACAGATCGAACACCGGGGAGCTGTTTTTT.

The chain has TRBV12-3 or TRBV12-4 and TRBJ2-2, with 7 bases lining up with TRBD1. This CDR3 region has 17 residues. The junction had 8 bases not matched to a gene; V was cut back by 4 bases and J by 0 bases. This chain's CDR3 is CASSSGPGTANTGELFF. The CDR3 nucleotides are TGTGCCAGCAGTTCTGGGCCTGGGACAGCGAACACCGGGGAGCTGTTTTTT.

This clonotype was seen a few times. The J gene is TRBJ2-1, the V gene TRBV20-1; D may be TRBD1 (7 bases). This CDR3 contains 14 residues. V was trimmed by 2 bases and J by 5 bases, leaving 13 bases between them. Looked up from germline, CDR1 is DFQATT and CDR2 is SNEGSKA (reference sequence). CDR3: CSARFRGVHNEQFF. Here the CDR3 DNA reads TGCAGTGCTAGATTCAGGGGGGTACACAATGAGCAGTTCTTC.

This chain joins TRBV20-1 and TRBJ2-5; tentative D call: TRBD2 (5 bases). CDR3 length: 14 amino acids. V was cut by 3 bases and J by 4 bases, with 15 bases left in between. In germline, CDR1 is DFQATT, CDR2 SNEGSKA (reference sequence). The CDR3 bases are TGCAGTGCTAGGTACCTAGCTTTCGGAGAGACCCAGTACTTC. Translating gives CSARYLAFGETQYF.

Only a few counts were recorded for this clonotype. The chain recombines TRBV20-1 with TRBJ2-1, with D unclear. The length of the CDR3 is 10 residues. Trimming removed 2 bases from V and 11 bases from J, with 7 bases in between. The germline gives CDR1 DFQATT, CDR2 SNEGSKA (reference sequence). The CDR3 region is CSARLPQQFF. CDR3 bases: TGCAGTGCTAGATTACCACAGCAGTTCTTC.

There are a few counts of this clonotype. This rearrangement joins TRBV11-1 to TRBJ2-1; 9 bases line up with TRBD1. The CDR3 has 18 amino acids. The J segment lost 9 bases and the V segment lost 10 bases, leaving 25 bases of the junction unmatched. CDR1 and CDR2 (germline): SGHAT, FQDESV (reference sequence). This CDR3 reads CATPKFLTGGFSSSEQFF. CDR3 nucleotide sequence: TGTGCCACGCCAAAATTCCTGACAGGGGGTTTTAGCAGTAGTGAGCAGTTCTTC.

The chain joins TRBV5-4 to TRBJ1-2; D not certain. The V end was cut by 3 bases, the J end by 6 bases, with 12 bases between. Germline CDR1 SGHNT, CDR2 YYREEE (reference sequence). This CDR3 has 13 residues. CDR3 in amino acids: CASSSYPGDGYTF. CDR3 in DNA: TGTGCCAGCAGCTCTTACCCCGGGGATGGCTACACCTTC.

This clonotype was seen a few times. The chain has TRBV7-2 and TRBJ2-1, with D possibly being TRBD2 (7 bases). The length of the CDR3 is 13 residues. The germline gives CDR1 SGHTA, CDR2 FQGNSA. The V end was cut by 6 bases, the J end by 13 bases, with 19 bases between. The CDR3 spells CASSLARGREQFF. CDR3 nucleotide sequence: TGTGCCAGCAGTCTAGCTAGGGGGAGGGAACAGTTCTTC.

The chain joins TRBV10-3 to TRBJ2-1; D is possibly TRBD2 (5 bases). Per germline, CDR1 ENHRY and CDR2 SYGVKD. The CDR3 runs to 13 residues. Deletions cut 11 bases from V and 2 bases from J, with 13 bases between. The CDR3 sequence is CASSGSPYNEQFF. CDR3 nucleotides: TGTGCCTCAAGCGGATCCCCCTACAATGAGCAGTTCTTC.

The rearrangement links TRBV6-1 to TRBJ2-7; possible D gene TRBD1, 5 bases. This CDR3 is built from 14 residues. V gave up 6 bases and J gave up 0 bases, with 12 bases separating them. From germline, CDR1 is MNHNS and CDR2 SASEGT. Here the CDR3 DNA reads TGTGCCAGCAGGGGTGGGGCCCTCTCCTACGAGCAGTACTTC. Protein sequence: CASRGGALSYEQYF.

DNA for the CDR3: TGTGCCAGCAGGGTTAGCAGGTCCTATAATTCACCCCTCCACTTT. This codes for CASRVSRSYNSPLHF. The chain recombines TRBV6-1 with TRBJ1-6; no firm D call. V was clipped by 6 bases and J by 1 base, with 10 bases between them. Germline V gene data show CDR1 as MNHNS and CDR2 as SASEGT. The CDR3 consists of 15 residues.

This clonotype turned up a few times. The rearrangement joins TRBV7-9 to TRBJ2-1; D may be TRBD1 (5 bases). V was trimmed by 5 bases and J by 16 bases, leaving 18 bases between them. The CDR3 sequence is 12 residues long. The germline V gene has CDR1 SEHNR and CDR2 FQNEAQ (reference sequence). In nucleotides, the CDR3 is TGTGCCAGCAGCCAAGGGGCGGACACCAGTTTCTTC. Residues: CASSQGADTSFF. Together with reference TRBV7-9 and TRBJ2-1, the CDR3 gives the full variable domain: DTGVSQNPRHKITKRGQNVTFRCDPISEHNRLYWYRQTLGQGPEFLTYFQNEAQLEKSRLLSDRFSAERPKGSFSTLEIQRTEQGDSAMYLCASSQGADTSFFGPGTRLTVL.

Only a few counts were recorded for this clonotype. V usage is TRBV20-1 and J usage is TRBJ2-7, with 11 bases identical to TRBD2. CDR1 and CDR2 from the germline V gene are DFQATT and SNEGSKA (reference sequence). The CDR3 totals 14 residues. V lost 0 bases to trimming and J lost 5 bases; unmatched junction nucleotides: 3. The CDR3 DNA is TGCAGTGCTAGAGATCTAGCGGGAGGAGACGAGCAGTACTTC. It encodes CSARDLAGGDEQYF.

This clonotype was seen a few times. This chain joins TRBV5-1 and TRBJ2-1; a possible D gene is TRBD2 (5 bases). This CDR3 is 15 amino acids long. CDR1 and CDR2 from the germline V gene are SGHRS and YFSETQ. V lost 4 bases to trimming and J lost 5 bases, with 16 bases between them. CDR3 residues: CASSALSLANNEQFF. For the CDR3, the DNA is TGCGCCAGCAGCGCGCTGTCGCTAGCCAACAATGAGCAGTTCTTC.